Detailed here is one T cell receptor (beta chain). This CDR3 has 16 amino acids. Per the germline V gene, CDR1 is LGHDT and CDR2 is YNNKEL (reference sequence). With 0 bases removed from V and 4 bases from J, the gap between germline ends came to 15 bases. The study made its TCR cDNA through 5'RACE template switching. That step introduced a universal primer site along with UMIs. TCRdb reprocessed the 5' RACE reads via MiXCR and lists one record per CDR3 protein. The sample carries around 50,000 distinct CDR3 sequences, 5.5% to 8% recorded once. The data derive from a study of T cells after yellow fever vaccination. General study points: Abundant bulk-population clonotypes could contaminate the FACS-sorted repertoires. Though weaker, the secondary response peaked faster, on day 5 versus 15.

Specimen: PBMCs, either bulk or a sorted T-cell subset (CD4+, CD8+, memory, or dextramer-sorted; not recorded which), collected 45 days after the yellow fever booster vaccination. The V call is TRBV3-1, the J call TRBJ1-2; D is unclear. The clonotype originates from a man aged 30 to 45 who received the YFV17D yellow fever vaccine. CDR3 nucleotides: TGTGCCAGCAGCCAAGACGCCTGGGGAACTGGCTATGGCTACACCTTC. Translating gives CASSQDAWGTGYGYTF.